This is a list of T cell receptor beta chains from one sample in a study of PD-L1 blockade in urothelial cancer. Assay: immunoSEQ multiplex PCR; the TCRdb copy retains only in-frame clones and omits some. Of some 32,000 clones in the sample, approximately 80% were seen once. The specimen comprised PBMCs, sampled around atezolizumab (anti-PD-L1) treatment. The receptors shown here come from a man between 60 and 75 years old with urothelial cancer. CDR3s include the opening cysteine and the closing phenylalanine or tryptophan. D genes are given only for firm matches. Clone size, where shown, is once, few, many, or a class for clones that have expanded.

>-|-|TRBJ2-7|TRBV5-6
CASSLYARGDYEQYF
TGTGCCAGCAGCCTCTATGCCAGAGGAGACTACGAGCAGTACTTC
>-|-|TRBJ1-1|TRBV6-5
CASSYRLQAGTEAFF
TGTGCCAGCAGTTACCGTTTACAGGCGGGAACTGAAGCTTTCTTT
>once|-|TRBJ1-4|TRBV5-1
CASNSGGAEKLFF
TGCGCCAGCAATTCTGGGGGGGCGGAAAAACTGTTTTTT
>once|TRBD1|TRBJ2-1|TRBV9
CASSADRGGYNEQFF
TGTGCCAGCAGCGCTGACAGGGGGGGATACAATGAGCAGTTCTTC
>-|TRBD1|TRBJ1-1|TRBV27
CASSLLRDRALLAGTEAFF
TGTGCCAGCAGTTTACTCCGGGACAGGGCCTTATTGGCGGGCACTGAAGCTTTCTTT
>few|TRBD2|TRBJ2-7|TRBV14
CASSQDVSGRGEQYF
TGTGCCAGCAGCCAAGATGTCAGCGGGAGAGGCGAGCAGTACTTC
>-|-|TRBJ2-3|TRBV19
CASSSSGGDTQYF
TGTGCCAGTAGTAGCTCCGGCGGAGATACGCAGTACTTT
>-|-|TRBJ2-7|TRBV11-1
CASSRPALGTYEQYF
TGTGCCAGCAGCCGACCCGCACTAGGCACCTACGAGCAGTACTTC
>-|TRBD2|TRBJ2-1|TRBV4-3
CASSQAGTSNEQFF
TGCGCCAGCAGCCAGGCCGGGACTAGCAATGAGCAGTTCTTC
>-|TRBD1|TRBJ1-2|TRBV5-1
CASSSETPGGRYGYTF
TGCGCCAGCAGTTCGGAGACCCCAGGGGGTCGCTATGGCTACACCTTC
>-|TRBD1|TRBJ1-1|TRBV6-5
CASSYTQGVQAFF
TGTGCCAGCAGTTACACGCAGGGGGTACAAGCTTTCTTT
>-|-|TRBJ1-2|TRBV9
CASSVDSFIANGYTF
TGTGCCAGCAGCGTAGACAGTTTCATCGCTAATGGCTACACCTTC
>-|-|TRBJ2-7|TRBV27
CASSYEGGPSYEQYF
TGTGCCAGCAGTTATGAGGGGGGGCCCTCCTACGAGCAGTACTTC
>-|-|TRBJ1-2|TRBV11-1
CASSEWTAPYGYTF
TGTGCCAGCAGCGAATGGACAGCCCCCTATGGCTACACCTTC
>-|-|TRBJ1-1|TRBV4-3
CASSQLAGINTEAFF
TGCGCCAGCAGCCAGCTTGCAGGAATAAACACTGAAGCTTTCTTT
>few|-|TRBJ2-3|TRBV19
CASSTGLTGQDTQYF
TGTGCCAGTAGTACCGGACTTACTGGCCAAGATACGCAGTATTTT
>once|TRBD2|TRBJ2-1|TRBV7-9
CASSFSGDRMFF
TGTGCCAGCAGCTTTAGCGGGGATCGGATGTTCTTC
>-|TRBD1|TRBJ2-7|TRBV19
CASSIAPRDRQYF
TGTGCCAGTAGTATAGCCCCCAGGGACAGGCAGTACTTC
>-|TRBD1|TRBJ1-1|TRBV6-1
CATRTGRMSFAEAFF
TGTGCCACCAGGACAGGGAGGATGAGTTTTGCTGAAGCTTTCTTT
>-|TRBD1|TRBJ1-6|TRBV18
CASSPDRDRGYSPLHF
TGTGCCAGCTCACCAGACCGGGACAGGGGTTATTCACCCCTCCACTTT